The rows below give T cell receptor beta chains drawn from one sample of a study of glioma-infiltrating T cells. TCRdb analysed the multiplex PCR reads with MiXCR anew, one entry per CDR3 protein. The sample carries over 15,000 distinct CDR3 sequences, 58% recorded once. Sequenced input: glioma tissue, nonneoplastic brain tissue, or PBMCs (not recorded which). All receptors derive from a human donor with low-grade glioma or glioblastoma, undergoing nonglioma brain surgery, or in good health (not recorded which). Each CDR3 is given without its conserved first and last residue. D genes are given only for firm matches. A row's size may be missing; if present it is once, few, many or a size class.

v_call d_call clone_size cdr3_aa
TRBV7-2 TRBD2 few ASSLAGRGQY
TRBV6-2/TRBV6-3 TRBD1 medium-sized ASSNGQAWAEAF
TRBV7-6 TRBD2 . ASSGVVAGDNEQF
TRBV6-9 . . ASSFPGVYNEQF
TRBV27 . . ASMKFRTGVSSSGELF
TRBV18 . few ASSPSATEAF
TRBV28 TRBD1 many ASSPGTETYEQY
TRBV29-1 . . SALPNSVNTEAF
TRBV27 . . ASSLSPGRTYNSPLH
TRBV20-1 TRBD2 . SARHQAGGLNEQF
TRBV10-3 . . AISHREVTEAF
TRBV15 . . ATSHRRREGETQY
TRBV28 . . ASSGAESTEAF
TRBV6-1 TRBD2 . ASSSATSGSLYNEQF
TRBV7-6 . . ASSQGGLNTEAF
TRBV6-2/TRBV6-3 . once ASSYSTTQETQY